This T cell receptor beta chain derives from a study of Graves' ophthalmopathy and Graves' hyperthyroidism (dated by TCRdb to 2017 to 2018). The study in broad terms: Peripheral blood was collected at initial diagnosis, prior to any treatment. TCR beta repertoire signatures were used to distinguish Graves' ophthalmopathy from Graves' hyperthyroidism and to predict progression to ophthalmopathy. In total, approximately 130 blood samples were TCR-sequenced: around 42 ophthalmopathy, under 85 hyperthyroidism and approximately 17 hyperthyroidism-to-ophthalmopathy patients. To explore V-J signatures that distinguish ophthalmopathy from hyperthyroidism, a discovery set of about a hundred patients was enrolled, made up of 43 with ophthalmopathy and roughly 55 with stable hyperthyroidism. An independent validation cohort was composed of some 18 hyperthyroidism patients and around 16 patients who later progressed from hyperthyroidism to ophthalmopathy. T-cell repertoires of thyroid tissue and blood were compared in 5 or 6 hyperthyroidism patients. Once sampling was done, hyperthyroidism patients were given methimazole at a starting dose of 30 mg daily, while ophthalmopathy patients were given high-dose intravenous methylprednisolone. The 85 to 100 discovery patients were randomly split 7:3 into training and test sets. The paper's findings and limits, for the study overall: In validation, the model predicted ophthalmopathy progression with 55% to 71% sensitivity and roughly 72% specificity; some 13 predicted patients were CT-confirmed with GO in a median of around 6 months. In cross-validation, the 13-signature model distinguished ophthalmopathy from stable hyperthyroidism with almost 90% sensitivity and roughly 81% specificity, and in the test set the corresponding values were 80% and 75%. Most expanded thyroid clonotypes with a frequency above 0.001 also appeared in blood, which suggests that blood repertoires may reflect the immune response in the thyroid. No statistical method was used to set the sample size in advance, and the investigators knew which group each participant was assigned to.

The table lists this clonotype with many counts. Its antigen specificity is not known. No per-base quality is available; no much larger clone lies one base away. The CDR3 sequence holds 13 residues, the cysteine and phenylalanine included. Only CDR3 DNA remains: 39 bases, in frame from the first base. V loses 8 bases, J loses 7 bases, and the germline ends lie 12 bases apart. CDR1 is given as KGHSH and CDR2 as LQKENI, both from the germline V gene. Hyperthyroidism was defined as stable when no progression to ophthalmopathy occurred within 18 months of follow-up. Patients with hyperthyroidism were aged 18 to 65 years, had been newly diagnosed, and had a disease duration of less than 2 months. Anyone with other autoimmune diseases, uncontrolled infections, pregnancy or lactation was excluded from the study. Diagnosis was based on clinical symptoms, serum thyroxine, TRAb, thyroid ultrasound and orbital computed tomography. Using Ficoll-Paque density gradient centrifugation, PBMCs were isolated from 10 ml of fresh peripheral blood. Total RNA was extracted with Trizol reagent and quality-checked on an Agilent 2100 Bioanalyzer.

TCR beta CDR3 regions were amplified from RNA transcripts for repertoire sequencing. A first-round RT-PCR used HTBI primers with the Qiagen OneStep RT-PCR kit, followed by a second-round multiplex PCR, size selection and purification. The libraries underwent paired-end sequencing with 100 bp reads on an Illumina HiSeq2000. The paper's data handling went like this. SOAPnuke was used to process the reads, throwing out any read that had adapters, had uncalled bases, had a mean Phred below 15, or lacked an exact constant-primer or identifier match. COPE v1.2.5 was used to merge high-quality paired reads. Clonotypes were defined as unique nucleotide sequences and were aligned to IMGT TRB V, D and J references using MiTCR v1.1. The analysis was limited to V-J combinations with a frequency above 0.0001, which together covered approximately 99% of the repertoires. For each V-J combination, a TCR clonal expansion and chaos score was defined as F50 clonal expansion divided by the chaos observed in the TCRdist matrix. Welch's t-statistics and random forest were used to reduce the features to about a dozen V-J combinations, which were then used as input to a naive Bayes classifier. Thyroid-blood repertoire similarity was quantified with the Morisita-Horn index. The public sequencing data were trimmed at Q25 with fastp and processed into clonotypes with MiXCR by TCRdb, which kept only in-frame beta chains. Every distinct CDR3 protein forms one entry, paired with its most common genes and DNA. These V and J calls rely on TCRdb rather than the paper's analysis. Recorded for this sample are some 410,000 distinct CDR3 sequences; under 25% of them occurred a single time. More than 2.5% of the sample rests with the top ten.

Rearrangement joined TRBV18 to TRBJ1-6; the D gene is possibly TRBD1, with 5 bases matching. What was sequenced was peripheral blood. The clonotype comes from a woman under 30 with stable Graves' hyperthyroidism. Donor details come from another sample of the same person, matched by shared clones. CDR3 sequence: CASSPDRNSPLHF. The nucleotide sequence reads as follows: TGTGCCAGCAGCCCCGACAGAAATTCACCCCTCCACTTT.